The following is a T cell receptor (beta chain) sequence with its context. In germline, CDR1 is SNHLY, CDR2 FYNNEI. The CDR3 contains 15 residues. V dropped 3 bases and J dropped 2; count of bases not matched to a gene: 4. These data are taken from a study of blood T cell repertoires in COVID-19. Study-wide background: Collection of acute and convalescent COVID-19 samples took place in the United States, Italy and Spain. T cells, B-cell-depleted T cells, or PBMCs supplied cDNA or gDNA.

In the source study's methods: Amplification from reference gene primers served as the basis for estimated nucleated cell counts. The data were produced by immunoSEQ multiplex PCR, yet TCRdb's version contains in-frame clones alone and is incomplete. V, J and clone size are those of that table, while D and trimming were read from the DNA. The table records around 150,000 clones, over 85% of them present only once. The rearrangement uses TRBV2 and TRBJ1-3, with 7 bases matching TRBD1. The receptor was isolated from a woman in her fifties or sixties with COVID-19, enrolled during active disease. Sample: peripheral blood. CDR3 nucleotide sequence: TGTGCCAGCAGTGAGCGACAGGGAACTGGAAACACCATATATTTT. Protein product: CASSERQGTGNTIYF.